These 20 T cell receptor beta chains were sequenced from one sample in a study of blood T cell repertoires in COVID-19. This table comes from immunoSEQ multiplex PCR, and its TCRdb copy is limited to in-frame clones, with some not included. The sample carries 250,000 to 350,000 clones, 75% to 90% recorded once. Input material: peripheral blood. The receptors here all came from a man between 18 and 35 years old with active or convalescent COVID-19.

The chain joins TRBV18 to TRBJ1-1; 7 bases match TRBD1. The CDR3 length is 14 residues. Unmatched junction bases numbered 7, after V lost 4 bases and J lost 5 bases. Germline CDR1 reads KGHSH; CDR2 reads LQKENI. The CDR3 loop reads CASSLDLTGTEAFF. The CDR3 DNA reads TGTGCCAGCTCACTCGATTTGACAGGGACTGAAGCTTTCTTT.

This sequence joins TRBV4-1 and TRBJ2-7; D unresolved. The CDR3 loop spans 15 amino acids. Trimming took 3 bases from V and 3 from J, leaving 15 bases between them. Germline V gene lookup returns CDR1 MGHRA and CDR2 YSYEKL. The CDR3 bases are TGCGCCAGCAGCCAGGTAGAACTTCAGCGCTACGAGCAGTACTTC. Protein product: CASSQVELQRYEQYF.

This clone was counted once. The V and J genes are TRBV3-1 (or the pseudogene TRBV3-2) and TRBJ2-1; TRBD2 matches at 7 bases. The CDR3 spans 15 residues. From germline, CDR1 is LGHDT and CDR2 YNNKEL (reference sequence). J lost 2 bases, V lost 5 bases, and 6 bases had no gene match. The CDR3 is CASSYGLEAYNEQFF. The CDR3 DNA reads TGTGCCAGCAGCTACGGACTAGAGGCCTACAATGAGCAGTTCTTC.

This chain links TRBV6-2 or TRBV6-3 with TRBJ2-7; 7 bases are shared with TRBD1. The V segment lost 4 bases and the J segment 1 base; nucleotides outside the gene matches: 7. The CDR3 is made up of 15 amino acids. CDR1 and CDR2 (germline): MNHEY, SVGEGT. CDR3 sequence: CASSFDRQGSYEQYF. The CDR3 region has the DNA TGTGCCAGCAGTTTCGATAGACAGGGTTCCTACGAGCAGTACTTC.

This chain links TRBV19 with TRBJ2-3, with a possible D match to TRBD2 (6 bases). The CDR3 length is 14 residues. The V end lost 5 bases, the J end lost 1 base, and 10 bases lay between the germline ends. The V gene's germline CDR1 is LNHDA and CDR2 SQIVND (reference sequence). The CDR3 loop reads CASSYGGGTDTQYF. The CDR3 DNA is TGTGCCAGTAGTTACGGGGGAGGCACAGATACGCAGTATTTT.

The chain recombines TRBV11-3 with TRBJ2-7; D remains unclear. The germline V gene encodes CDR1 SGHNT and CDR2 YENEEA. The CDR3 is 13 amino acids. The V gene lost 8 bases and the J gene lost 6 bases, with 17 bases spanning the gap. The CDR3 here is CASSRTPSGEQYF. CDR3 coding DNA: TGTGCCAGCTCGAGAACGCCTTCGGGCGAGCAGTACTTC.

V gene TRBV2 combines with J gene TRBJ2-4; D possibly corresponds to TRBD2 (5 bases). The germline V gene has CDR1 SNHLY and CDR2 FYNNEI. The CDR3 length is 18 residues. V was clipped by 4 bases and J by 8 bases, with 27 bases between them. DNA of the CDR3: TGTGCCAGCAGTGTGCCCCGCTCGGGGTCTTTCGTCGTCGACATTCAGTACTTC. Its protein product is CASSVPRSGSFVVDIQYF.

The CDR3 sequence is CASSRDRGYGYTF. CDR3 sequence (DNA): TGTGCCAGCAGTCGGGACAGGGGGTATGGCTACACCTTC. This chain connects TRBV27 to TRBJ1-2; 11 bases map to TRBD1. The ends lost 5 bases at V and 5 bases at J; junction bases unmatched: 1. Germline loops: CDR1 MNHEY, CDR2 SMNVEV (reference sequence). The CDR3 covers 13 residues.

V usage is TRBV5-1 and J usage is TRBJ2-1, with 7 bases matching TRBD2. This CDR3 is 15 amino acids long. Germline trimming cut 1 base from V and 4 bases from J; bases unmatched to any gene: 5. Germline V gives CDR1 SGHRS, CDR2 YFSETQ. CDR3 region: CASSLRLAEYNEQFF. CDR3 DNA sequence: TGCGCCAGCAGCTTGCGGCTAGCGGAGTACAATGAGCAGTTCTTC.

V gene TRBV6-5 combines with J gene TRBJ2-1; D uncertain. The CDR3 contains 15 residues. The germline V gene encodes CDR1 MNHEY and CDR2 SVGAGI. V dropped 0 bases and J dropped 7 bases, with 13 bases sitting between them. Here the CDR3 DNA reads TGTGCCAGCAGTTACTCGAGTCTAGTCTCGAATGAGCAGTTCTTC. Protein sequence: CASSYSSLVSNEQFF.

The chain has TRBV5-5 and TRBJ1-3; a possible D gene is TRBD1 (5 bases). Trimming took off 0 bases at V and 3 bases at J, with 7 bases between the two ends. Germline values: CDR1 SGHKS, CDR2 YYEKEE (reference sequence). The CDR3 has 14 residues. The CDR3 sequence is CASSLEGYGNTIYF. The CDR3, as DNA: TGTGCCAGCAGCTTGGAGGGGTATGGAAACACCATATATTTT.

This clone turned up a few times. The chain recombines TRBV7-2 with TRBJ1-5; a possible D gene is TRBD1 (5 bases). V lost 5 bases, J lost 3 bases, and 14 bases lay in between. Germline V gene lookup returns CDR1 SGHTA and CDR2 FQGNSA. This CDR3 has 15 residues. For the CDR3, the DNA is TGTGCCAGCAGCCCAGGGTTAGTCCCCAATCAGCCCCAGCATTTT. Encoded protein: CASSPGLVPNQPQHF.

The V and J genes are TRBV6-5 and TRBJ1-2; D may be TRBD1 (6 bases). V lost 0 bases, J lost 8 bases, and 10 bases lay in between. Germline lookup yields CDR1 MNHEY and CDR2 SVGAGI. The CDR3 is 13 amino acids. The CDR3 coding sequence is TGTGCCAGCAGTTACTCGGCAGGGGAGGGCTACACCTTC. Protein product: CASSYSAGEGYTF.

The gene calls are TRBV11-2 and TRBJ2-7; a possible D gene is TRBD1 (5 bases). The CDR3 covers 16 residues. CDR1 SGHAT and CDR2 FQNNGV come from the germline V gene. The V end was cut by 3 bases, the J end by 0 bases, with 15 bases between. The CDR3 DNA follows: TGTGCCAGCAGCTTGGGTCCAGGGATGAGCTCCTACGAGCAGTACTTC. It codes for CASSLGPGMSSYEQYF.

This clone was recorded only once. The CDR3 DNA sequence: TGTGCCAGCAGTTCCCGCTTAAGCTGGGCTCTTACTGAAGCTTTCTTT. Translation: CASSSRLSWALTEAFF. V gene TRBV6-5 combines with J gene TRBJ1-1; D gene ambiguous. This CDR3 contains 16 residues. Germline assignment: CDR1 MNHEY and CDR2 SVGAGI. The V and J ends lost 4 bases and 5 bases respectively, with 20 bases between them.

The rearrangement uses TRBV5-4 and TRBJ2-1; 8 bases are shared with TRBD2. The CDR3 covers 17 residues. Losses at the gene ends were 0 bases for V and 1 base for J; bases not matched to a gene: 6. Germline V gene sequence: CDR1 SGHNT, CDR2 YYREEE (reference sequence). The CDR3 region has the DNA TGTGCCAGCAGCTTGGGAGCGGGGGTTGGGTCCTACAATGAGCAGTTCTTC. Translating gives CASSLGAGVGSYNEQFF.

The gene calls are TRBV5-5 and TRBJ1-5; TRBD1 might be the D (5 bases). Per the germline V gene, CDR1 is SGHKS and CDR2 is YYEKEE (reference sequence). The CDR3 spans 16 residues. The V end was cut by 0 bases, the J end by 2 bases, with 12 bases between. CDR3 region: CASSLGPRGGNQPQHF. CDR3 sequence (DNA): TGTGCCAGCAGCTTGGGGCCACGGGGGGGCAATCAGCCCCAGCATTTT.

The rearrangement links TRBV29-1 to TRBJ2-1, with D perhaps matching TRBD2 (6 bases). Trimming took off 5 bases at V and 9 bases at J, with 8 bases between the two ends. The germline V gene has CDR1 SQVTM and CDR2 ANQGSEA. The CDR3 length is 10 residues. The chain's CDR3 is CSVRGSEQFF. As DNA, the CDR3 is TGCAGCGTTCGGGGGAGTGAGCAGTTCTTC.

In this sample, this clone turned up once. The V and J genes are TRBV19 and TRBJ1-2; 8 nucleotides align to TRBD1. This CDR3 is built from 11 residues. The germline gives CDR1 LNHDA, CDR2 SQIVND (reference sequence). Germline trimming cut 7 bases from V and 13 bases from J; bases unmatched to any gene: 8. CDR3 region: CASTYADRVTF. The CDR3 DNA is TGTGCCAGTACCTACGCGGACAGGGTCACCTTC.

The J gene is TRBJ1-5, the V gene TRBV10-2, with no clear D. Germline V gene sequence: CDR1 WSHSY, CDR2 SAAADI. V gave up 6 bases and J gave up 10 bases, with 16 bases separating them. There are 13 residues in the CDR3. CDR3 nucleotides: TGCGCCAGCAGCTCCCAATCAGTACAACCCCAGCATTTT. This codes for CASSSQSVQPQHF.